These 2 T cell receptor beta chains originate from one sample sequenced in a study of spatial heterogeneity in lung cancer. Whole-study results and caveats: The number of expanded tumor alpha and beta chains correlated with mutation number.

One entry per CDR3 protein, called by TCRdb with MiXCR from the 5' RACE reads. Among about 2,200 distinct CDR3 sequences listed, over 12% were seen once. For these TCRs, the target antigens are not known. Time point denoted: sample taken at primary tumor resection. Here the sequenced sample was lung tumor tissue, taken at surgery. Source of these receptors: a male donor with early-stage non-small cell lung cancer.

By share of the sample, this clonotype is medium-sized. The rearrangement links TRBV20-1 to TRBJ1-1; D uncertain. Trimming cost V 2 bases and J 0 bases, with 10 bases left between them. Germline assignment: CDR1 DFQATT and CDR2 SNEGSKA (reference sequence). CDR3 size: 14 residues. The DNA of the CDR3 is TGCAGTGCTAGAATGGCGGGAATGAACACTGAAGCTTTCTTT. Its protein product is CSARMAGMNTEAFF.

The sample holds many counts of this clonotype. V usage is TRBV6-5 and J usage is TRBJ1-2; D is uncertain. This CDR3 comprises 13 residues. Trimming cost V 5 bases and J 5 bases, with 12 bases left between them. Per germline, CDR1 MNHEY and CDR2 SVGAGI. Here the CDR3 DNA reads TGTGCCAGCAGTGATAGGGTCCTTTATGGCTACACCTTC. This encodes CASSDRVLYGYTF.